These T cell receptor beta chains were read from a single sample in a study of a mutant IDH1 vaccine in newly diagnosed glioma. Their specific antigens are unknown. Using immunoSEQ multiplex PCR, the repertoire was profiled, and TCRdb retains in-frame clones only, with some absent. The top ten hold 7.4% of the sample, which has over 45,000 clones, 80% to 90% seen once. Sequencing was performed on PBMCs, taken from a glioma patient whose treatment included an IDH1 peptide vaccine. The receptors stem from a woman in her 50s with glioma. Each CDR3 is given with its conserved first and last residue.

CDR3: CASSLAGTEAFF
J: TRBJ1-1
V: TRBV11-2

CDR3: CASSPGTGGYNSPLHF
J: TRBJ1-6
V: TRBV18

CDR3: CASSIGEGNTEAFF
J: TRBJ1-1
V: TRBV19

CDR3: CASSRVMGYNQPQHF
J: TRBJ1-5
V: TRBV19

CDR3: CASSQDYHSDLSNQPQHF
J: TRBJ1-5
V: TRBV4-3

CDR3: CASSPPGLSGQGSDTQYF
J: TRBJ2-3
V: TRBV18

CDR3: CASSLGSAGVTSPLHF
J: TRBJ1-6
V: TRBV7-6

CDR3: CASSLSLALAYEQYF
J: TRBJ2-7
V: TRBV5-1

CDR3: CASSLRGDEQYF
J: TRBJ2-7
V: TRBV5-4

CDR3: CASSKQVNTEAFF
J: TRBJ1-1
V: TRBV7-2